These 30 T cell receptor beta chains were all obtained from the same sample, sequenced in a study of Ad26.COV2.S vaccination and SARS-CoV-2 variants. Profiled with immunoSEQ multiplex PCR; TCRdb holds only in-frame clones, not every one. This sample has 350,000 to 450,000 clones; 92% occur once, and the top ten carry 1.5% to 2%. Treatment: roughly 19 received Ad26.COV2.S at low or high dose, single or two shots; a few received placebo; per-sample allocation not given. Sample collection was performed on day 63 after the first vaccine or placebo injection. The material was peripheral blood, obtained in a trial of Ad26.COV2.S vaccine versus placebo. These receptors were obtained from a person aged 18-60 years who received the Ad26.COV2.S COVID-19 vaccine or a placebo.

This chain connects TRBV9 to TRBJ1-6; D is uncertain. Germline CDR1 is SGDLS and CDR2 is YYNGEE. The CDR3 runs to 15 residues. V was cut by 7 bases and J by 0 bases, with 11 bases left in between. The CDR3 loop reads CASGRSSSYNSPLHF. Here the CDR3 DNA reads TGTGCCAGCGGGCGTTCTAGCTCCTATAATTCACCCCTCCACTTT.

Written as DNA, the CDR3 is TGCGCCAGCAGCCAAGGGAGGGGGCAGACCGGGGAGCTGTTTTTT. It yields the protein CASSQGRGQTGELFF. V and J are TRBV4-1 and TRBJ2-2; D might be TRBD1 (7 bases). CDR3 length: 15 amino acids. V was cut by 1 base and J by 5 bases, with 11 bases left in between. Germline V lookup: CDR1 MGHRA, CDR2 YSYEKL.

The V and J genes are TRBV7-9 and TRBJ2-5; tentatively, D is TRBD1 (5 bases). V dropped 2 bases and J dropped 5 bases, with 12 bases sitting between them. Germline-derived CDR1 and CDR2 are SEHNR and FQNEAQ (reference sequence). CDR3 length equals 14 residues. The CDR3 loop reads CASSLQPGQETQYF. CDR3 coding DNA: TGTGCCAGCAGCTTACAGCCAGGGCAGGAGACCCAGTACTTC. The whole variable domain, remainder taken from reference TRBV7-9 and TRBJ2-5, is DTGVSQNPRHKITKRGQNVTFRCDPISEHNRLYWYRQTLGQGPEFLTYFQNEAQLEKSRLLSDRFSAERPKGSFSTLEIQRTEQGDSAMYLCASSLQPGQETQYFGPGTRLLVL.

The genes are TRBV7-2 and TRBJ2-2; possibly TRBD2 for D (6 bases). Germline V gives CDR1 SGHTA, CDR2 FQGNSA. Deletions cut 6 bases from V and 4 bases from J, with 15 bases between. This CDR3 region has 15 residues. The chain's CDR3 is CASSTPGLRTGELFF. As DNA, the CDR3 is TGTGCCAGCAGTACCCCGGGACTCCGCACCGGGGAGCTGTTTTTT. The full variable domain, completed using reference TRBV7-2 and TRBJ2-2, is GAGVSQSPSNKVTEKGKDVELRCDPISGHTALYWYRQSLGQGLEFLIYFQGNSAPDKSGLPSDRFSAERTGGSVSTLTIQRTQQEDSAVYLCASSTPGLRTGELFFGEGSRLTVL.

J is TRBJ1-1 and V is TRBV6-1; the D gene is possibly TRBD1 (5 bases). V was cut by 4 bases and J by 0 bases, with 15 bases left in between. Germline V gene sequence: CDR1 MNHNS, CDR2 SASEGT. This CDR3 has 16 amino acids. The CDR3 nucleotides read TGTGCCAGCAGTGTGACAGTATTGCTCATGAACACTGAAGCTTTCTTT. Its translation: CASSVTVLLMNTEAFF.

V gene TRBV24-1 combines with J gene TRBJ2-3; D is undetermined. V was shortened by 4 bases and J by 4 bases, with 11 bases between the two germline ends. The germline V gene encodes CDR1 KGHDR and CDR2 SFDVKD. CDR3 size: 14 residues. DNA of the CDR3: TGTGCCACCAGTGACCCGCGGCTTTCAGATACGCAGTATTTT. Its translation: CATSDPRLSDTQYF.

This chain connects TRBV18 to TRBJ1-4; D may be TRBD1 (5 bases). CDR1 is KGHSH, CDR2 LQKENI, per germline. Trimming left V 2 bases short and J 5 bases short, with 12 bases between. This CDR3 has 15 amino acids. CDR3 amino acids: CASSPVLGPNEKLFF. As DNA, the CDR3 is TGTGCCAGCTCACCAGTTCTGGGACCAAATGAAAAACTGTTTTTT.

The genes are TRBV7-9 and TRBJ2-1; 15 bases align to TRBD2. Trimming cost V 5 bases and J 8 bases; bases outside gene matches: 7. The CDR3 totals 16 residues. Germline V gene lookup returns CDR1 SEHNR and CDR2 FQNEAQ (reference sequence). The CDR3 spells CASSPRTSGGAYEQFF. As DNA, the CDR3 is TGTGCCAGCAGCCCCCGGACTAGCGGGGGGGCATATGAGCAGTTCTTC.

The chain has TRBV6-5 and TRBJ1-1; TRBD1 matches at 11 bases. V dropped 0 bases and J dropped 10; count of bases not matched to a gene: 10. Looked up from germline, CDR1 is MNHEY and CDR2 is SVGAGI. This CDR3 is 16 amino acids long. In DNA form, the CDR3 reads TGTGCCAGCAGTTACTCCGGCCCAAGGACAGGGGGCGCAGCTTTCTTT. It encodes CASSYSGPRTGGAAFF.

This chain's CDR3 is CASSSATASGNTIYF. CDR3 coding DNA: TGTGCCAGCAGTTCGGCGACGGCCTCCGGAAACACCATATATTTT. The chain carries TRBV28 and TRBJ1-3; D call uncertain. V shed 4 bases and J shed 4 bases, with 14 bases lying between them. The CDR3 sequence is 15 residues long. Germline-derived CDR1 and CDR2 are MDHEN and SYDVKM. The whole variable domain, remainder taken from reference TRBV28 and TRBJ1-3, is DVKVTQSSRYLVKRTGEKVFLECVQDMDHENMFWYRQDPGLGLRLIYFSYDVKMKEKGDIPEGYSVSREKKERFSLILESASTNQTSMYLCASSSATASGNTIYFGEGSWLTVV.

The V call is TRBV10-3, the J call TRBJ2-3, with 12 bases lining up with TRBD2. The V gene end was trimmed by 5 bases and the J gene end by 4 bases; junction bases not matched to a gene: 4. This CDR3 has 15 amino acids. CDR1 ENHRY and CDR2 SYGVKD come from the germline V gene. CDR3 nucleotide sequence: TGTGCCATCAGTCAGACTAGCGGGGGCTCAGATACGCAGTATTTT. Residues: CAISQTSGGSDTQYF.

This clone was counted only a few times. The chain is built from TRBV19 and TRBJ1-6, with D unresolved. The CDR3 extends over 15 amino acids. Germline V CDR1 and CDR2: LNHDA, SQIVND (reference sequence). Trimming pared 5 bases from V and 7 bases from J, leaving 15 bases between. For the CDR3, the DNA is TGTGCCAGTAGTGAAACGGGCCTCTTAAATTCACCCCTCCACTTT. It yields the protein CASSETGLLNSPLHF.

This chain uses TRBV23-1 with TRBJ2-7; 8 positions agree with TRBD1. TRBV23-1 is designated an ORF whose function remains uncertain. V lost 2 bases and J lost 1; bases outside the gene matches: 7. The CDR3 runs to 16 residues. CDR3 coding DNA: TGCGCCAGCAGTCAAAAGACAGGGGCGAAATCCTACGAGCAGTACTTC. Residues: CASSQKTGAKSYEQYF.

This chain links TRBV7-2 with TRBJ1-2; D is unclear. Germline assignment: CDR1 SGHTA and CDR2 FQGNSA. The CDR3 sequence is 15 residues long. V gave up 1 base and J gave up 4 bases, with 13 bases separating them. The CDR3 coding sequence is TGTGCCAGCAGCTTAGTACCCGGGAAGGGCTATGGCTACACCTTC. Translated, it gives CASSLVPGKGYGYTF.

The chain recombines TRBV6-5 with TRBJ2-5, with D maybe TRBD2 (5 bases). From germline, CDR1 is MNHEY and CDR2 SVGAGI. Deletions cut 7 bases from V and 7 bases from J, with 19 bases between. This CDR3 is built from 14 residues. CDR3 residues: CASTGGTHPRTQYF. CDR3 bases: TGTGCCAGCACCGGAGGAACCCACCCAAGGACCCAGTACTTC.

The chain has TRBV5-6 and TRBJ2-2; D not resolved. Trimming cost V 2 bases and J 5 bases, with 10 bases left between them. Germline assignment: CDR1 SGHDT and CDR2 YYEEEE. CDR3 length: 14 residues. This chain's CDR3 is CASSFGRMTGELFF. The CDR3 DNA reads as TGTGCCAGCAGCTTCGGCAGGATGACCGGGGAGCTGTTTTTT.

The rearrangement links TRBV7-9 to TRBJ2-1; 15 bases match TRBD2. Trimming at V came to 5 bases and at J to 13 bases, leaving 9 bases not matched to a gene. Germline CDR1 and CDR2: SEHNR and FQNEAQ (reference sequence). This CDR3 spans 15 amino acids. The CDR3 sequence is CASSRTSGGADIQFF. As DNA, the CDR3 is TGTGCCAGCAGCCGGACTAGCGGGGGGGCCGATATTCAGTTCTTC. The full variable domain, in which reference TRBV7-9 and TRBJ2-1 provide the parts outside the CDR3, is DTGVSQNPRHKITKRGQNVTFRCDPISEHNRLYWYRQTLGQGPEFLTYFQNEAQLEKSRLLSDRFSAERPKGSFSTLEIQRTEQGDSAMYLCASSRTSGGADIQFFGPGTRLTVL.

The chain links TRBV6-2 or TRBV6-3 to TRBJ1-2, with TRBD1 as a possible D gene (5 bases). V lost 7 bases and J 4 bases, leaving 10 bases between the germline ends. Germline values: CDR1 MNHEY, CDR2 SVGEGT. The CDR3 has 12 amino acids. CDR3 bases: TGTGCCAGCACCCCCGGGGCCTATGGCTACACCTTC. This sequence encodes CASTPGAYGYTF.

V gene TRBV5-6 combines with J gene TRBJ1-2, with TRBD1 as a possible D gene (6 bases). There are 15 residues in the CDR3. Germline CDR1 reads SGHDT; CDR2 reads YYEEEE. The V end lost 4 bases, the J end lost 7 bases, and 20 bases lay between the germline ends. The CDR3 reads CASSLIPHRDPGYTF. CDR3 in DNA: TGTGCCAGCAGCCTAATCCCTCACAGGGATCCTGGCTACACCTTC.

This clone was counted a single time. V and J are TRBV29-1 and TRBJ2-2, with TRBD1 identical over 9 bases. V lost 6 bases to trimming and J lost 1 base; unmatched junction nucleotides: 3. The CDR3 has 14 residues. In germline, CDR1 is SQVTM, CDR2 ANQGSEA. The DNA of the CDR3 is TGCAGCGTCCCGGGACAGGGGAACACCGGGGAGCTGTTTTTT. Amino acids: CSVPGQGNTGELFF.

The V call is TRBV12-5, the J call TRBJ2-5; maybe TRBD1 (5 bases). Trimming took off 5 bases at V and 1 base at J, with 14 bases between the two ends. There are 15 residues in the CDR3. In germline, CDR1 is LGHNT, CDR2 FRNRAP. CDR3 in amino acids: CASGPLTGAQETQYF. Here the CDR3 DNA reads TGTGCTAGTGGTCCCCTAACTGGGGCCCAAGAGACCCAGTACTTC.

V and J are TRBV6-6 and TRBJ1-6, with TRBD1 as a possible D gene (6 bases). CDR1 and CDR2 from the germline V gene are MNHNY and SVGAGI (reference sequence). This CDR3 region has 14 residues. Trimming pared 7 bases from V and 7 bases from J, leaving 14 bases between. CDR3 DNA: TGTGCCAGCACTTTACAGGGTCGCAATTCACCCCTCCACTTT. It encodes CASTLQGRNSPLHF.

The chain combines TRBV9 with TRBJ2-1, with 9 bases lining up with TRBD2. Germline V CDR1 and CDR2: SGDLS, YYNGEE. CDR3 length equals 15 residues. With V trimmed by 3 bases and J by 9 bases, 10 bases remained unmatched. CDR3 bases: TGTGCCAGCAGCGCGACGGCTAGCGGGGAGTCTGAGCAGTTCTTC. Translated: CASSATASGESEQFF.

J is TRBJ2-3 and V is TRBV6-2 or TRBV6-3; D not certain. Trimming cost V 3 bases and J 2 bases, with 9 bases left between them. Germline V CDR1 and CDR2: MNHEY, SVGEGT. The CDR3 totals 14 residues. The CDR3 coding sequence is TGTGCCAGCAGTTATCGGAGCCCCACAGATACGCAGTATTTT. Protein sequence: CASSYRSPTDTQYF.

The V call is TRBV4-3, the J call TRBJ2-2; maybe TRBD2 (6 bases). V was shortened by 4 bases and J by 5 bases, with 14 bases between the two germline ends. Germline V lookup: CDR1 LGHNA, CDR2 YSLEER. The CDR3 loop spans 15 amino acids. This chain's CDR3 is CASSPGGAWTGELFF. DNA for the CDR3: TGCGCCAGCAGCCCAGGAGGGGCCTGGACCGGGGAGCTGTTTTTT.

CDR3 nucleotides: TGTGCCAGCTCACCATACGGAGATGGCTACACCTTC. This translates into CASSPYGDGYTF. V usage is TRBV18 and J usage is TRBJ1-2; D remains ambiguous. Germline values: CDR1 KGHSH, CDR2 LQKENI. Trimming shortened V by 2 bases and J by 6 bases, and 7 bases separated the two germline ends. The CDR3 length is 12 residues.

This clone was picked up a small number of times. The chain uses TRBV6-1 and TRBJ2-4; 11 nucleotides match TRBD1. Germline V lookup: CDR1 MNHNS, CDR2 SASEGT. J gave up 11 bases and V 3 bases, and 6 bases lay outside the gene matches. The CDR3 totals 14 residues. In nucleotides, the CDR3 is TGTGCCAGCAGTGAGCCGCCGGACAGGGGGCTTCAGTACTTC. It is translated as CASSEPPDRGLQYF.

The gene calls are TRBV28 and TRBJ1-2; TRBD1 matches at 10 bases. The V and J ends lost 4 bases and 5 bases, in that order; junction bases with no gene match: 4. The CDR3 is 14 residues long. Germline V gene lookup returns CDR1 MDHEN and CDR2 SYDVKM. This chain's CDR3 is CASSSRDRGYGYTF. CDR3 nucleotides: TGTGCCAGCAGTTCTCGGGACAGGGGATATGGCTACACCTTC.

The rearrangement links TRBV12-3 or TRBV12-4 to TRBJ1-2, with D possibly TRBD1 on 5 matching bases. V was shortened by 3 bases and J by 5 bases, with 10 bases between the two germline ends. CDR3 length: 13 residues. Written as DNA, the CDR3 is TGTGCCAGCAGTTTCCGGGGCGAGTATGGCTACACCTTC. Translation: CASSFRGEYGYTF.

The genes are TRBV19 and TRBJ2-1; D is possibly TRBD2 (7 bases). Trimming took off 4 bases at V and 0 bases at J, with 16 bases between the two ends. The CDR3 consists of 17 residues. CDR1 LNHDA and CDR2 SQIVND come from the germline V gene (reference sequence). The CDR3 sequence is CASSKSRGGASYNEQFF. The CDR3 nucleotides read TGTGCCAGTAGTAAAAGTAGAGGGGGGGCCTCCTACAATGAGCAGTTCTTC.